A selection of T cell receptor beta chains follows, all from one sample in a study of T cells in Graves' hyperthyroidism and ophthalmopathy. TCRdb used MiXCR to reprocess the multiplex PCR reads, holding one entry per CDR3 protein. The sample records 300,000 to 500,000 distinct CDR3 sequences, around 15% being singletons. Specimen: blood. These receptors all stem from a man aged 50 or older with Graves' ophthalmopathy. Both conserved end residues are part of each CDR3. The order of the fields is D gene, V gene, clone size, CDR3 protein. The D gene is left open where the match is weak. Clone size is stated in some rows and not others, as once, few, many or a class when expanded.

TRBD2,TRBV7-8,many,CASSLRLAGGTDTQYF
NA,TRBV28,NA,CASGGIEQYF
TRBD2,TRBV5-4,NA,CASSSGLAGFEQFF
NA,TRBV5-1,many,CASSPVSGQTYEQYF
NA,TRBV15,many,CATSRGVRDSYNEQFF
NA,TRBV24-1,NA,CATSDFRDRTDTQYF
NA,TRBV27,few,CASSPGPSLRFF
TRBD2,TRBV6-1,few,CASSPLAGPSFHEQFF
NA,TRBV30,many,CAWRGGGRSGYTF
NA,TRBV6-1,few,CASLLTSRATGMNTEAFF
NA,TRBV4-1,few,CASSQDGRAQYF
NA,TRBV24-1,many,CATSEGDLVASQETQYF
TRBD2,TRBV27,few,CASSQGGLAGLYNEQFF
TRBD1,TRBV2,many,CASSTSSDRGNQPQHF
TRBD2,TRBV20-1,NA,CSASSAGVWEQYF
NA,TRBV19,few,CASGRTDYEQYF
NA,TRBV11-2,few,CASRLGPNTEAFF
NA,TRBV20-1,NA,CSASGRRSEQYF
TRBD1,TRBV5-5,few,CASSLSPALTGTGEQYF
TRBD1,TRBV15,many,CATSPRGDSDYEQYF
TRBD2,TRBV24-1,NA,CATSDSIAGGELFF
TRBD2,TRBV20-1,many,CSARDFLAREGTDTQYF
NA,TRBV11-2,many,CASSVELGNYGYTF
NA,TRBV6-5,few,CASSYGQGSSYEQYF
NA,TRBV6-1,many,CASSHALSAASEKLFF
NA,TRBV29-1,NA,CSGGAGTYEQYF
NA,TRBV27,few,CASSFLFGEQFF
TRBD2,TRBV6-1,NA,CASLSSGGGSRDTQYF
NA,TRBV28,NA,CASSATNEKLFF
TRBD2,TRBV19,few,CASSAGIAGGPFSEQFF
NA,TRBV29-1,few,CSVGRSLGSTDTQYF
NA,TRBV5-1,many,CASSLVRGHGYNEQFF
NA,TRBV3-1,many,CASSQARTGTMAKNIQYF
NA,TRBV7-8,many,CASSQVGEPAEQFF
TRBD1,TRBV25-1,NA,CASQPPGTVNTEAFF
NA,TRBV2,many,CASMGSAGVEKLFF
TRBD1,TRBV28,many,CASSYRGVNTQYF
NA,TRBV6-1,few,CASKERAEQYF
NA,TRBV20-1,NA,CSAVGLARNEQFF
NA,TRBV18,NA,CASSQNRGGNTEAFF
NA,TRBV6-5,few,CASSYQRTAQETQYF